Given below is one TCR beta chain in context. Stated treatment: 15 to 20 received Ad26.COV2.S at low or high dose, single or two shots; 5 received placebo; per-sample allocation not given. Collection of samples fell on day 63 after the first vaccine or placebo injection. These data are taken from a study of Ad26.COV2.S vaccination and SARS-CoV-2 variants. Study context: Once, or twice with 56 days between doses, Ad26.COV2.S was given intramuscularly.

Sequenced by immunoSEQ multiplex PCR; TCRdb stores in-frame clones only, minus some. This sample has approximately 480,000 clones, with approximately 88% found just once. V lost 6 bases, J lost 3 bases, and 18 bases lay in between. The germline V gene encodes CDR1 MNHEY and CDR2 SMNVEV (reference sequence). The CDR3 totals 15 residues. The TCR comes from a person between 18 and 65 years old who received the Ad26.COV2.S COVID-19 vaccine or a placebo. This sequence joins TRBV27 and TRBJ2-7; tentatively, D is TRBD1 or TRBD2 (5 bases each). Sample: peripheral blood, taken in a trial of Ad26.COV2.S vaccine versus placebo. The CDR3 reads CASSPRGTVNYEQYF. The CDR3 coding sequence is TGTGCCAGCAGCCCCCGAGGGACGGTTAACTACGAGCAGTACTTC.